This note documents a single TCR beta chain sequence. Its antigen is currently unknown. This sample stems from a study of T cells in narcolepsy. Overall study results and limits: Healthy controls reportedly lacked the autoreactive clonotypes serially found in patients' blood.

Profiling relied on immunoSEQ multiplex PCR, and the TCRdb table lists in-frame clones only, not all of them. The sample includes over 40,000 clones, around 88% of them seen just once. The CDR3 extends over 15 amino acids. Trimming took off 5 bases at V and 4 bases at J, with 16 bases between the two ends. Germline lookup yields CDR1 SGHAT and CDR2 FQNNGV. The sample taken for sequencing was CD45RA- memory CD4+ T cells from PBMCs. V and J are TRBV11-2 and TRBJ2-3; either TRBD1 or TRBD2 may supply D (5 bases each). This TCR derives from a human donor with narcolepsy. The CDR3 bases are TGTGCCAGCAGCACGAGAGGTCTGGGGGCAGATACGCAGTATTTT. As protein: CASSTRGLGADTQYF.